This TCR beta chain was identified during a study of cytomegalovirus exposure and HLA in healthy donors. Study-wide findings and caveats: Associated with cytomegalovirus, according to the listing, were 150 to 200 TCR beta chains. Later analysis demonstrated an association between a missense DCLRE1C variant and TCR beta V- and J-gene trimming. Most CMV-associated TCR beta chains were later found to appear HLA-restricted.

As to this clone: Its target is unknown.

With 4 bases removed from V and 4 bases from J, the gap between germline ends came to 12 bases. The CDR3 runs to 14 residues. From germline, CDR1 is SGHNT and CDR2 YYREEE (reference sequence). Amplification used 60 Vbeta primers and 13 Jbeta primers. The method was immunoSEQ multiplex PCR; TCRdb's version includes in-frame clones alone and lacks a portion of them. Of 200,000 or so clones in the sample, around 80% were seen once. The clonotype comes from a man between 40 and 49 years old in good health and CMV-seronegative. The sample comprised PBMCs. The rearrangement joins TRBV5-4 to TRBJ1-3; D is unresolved. The CDR3 DNA follows: TGTGCCAGCAGCCTAAATCCGGGGGGAAACACCATATATTTT. As protein: CASSLNPGGNTIYF.